This T cell receptor (beta chain) originates from a study of blood T cells in healthy people across ages. General observations from the study: Investigators treated diversity estimates from one million T cells as underestimates.

Approximately 9.2 milliliters was the volume of peripheral blood drawn from each donor. The use of a sample-barcoded 5' primer and a J-beta primer mix characterized a second PCR of roughly 6 to 11 cycles. TCRdb fed the 5' RACE reads into MiXCR, producing one record per CDR3 protein. The table lists some 1.8 million distinct CDR3 sequences, 39% of them singletons, with 20% to 25% in the top ten. As regards this clonotype: What it binds is unknown.

V was trimmed by 2 bases and J by 4 bases, leaving 6 bases between them. Looked up from germline, CDR1 is ENHRY and CDR2 is SYGVKD. CDR3 length: 13 residues. The sequence derives from a human donor in good health. V is TRBV10-3 and J is TRBJ1-5; no definite D call. Material for sequencing was blood. CDR3 in amino acids: CAISEGFNQPQHF. CDR3 nucleotide sequence: TGTGCCATCAGTGAGGGGTTTAATCAGCCCCAGCATTTT.